This T cell receptor (beta chain) was recorded in a study of patients and donors after allogeneic stem cell transplantation. From germline, CDR1 is ENHRY and CDR2 SYGVKD. The CDR3 totals 11 residues. One entry per CDR3 protein, called by TCRdb with MiXCR from the RT-PCR reads. Seen here are about 400,000 distinct CDR3 sequences, 16% observed once, and the top ten hold roughly 7.2%. This clonotype was picked up a small number of times. Sequence at one end of the junction differs from germline and may be a read error. This sequence originates from a human donor who was either an allogeneic HSCT recipient or a stem cell or donor lymphocyte infusion donor (not recorded which). It is not recorded whose cells these are; they may come from a transplant donor. Sequenced sample: blood, either unsorted or a sorted T cell fraction (not recorded which). V gene TRBV10-3 combines with J gene TRBJ1-3; D call uncertain. CDR3 sequence reads: CAFSSGNTIYF. Written as DNA, the CDR3 is TGTGCCTTCAGCTCTGGAAACACCATATATTTT.